The 12 T cell receptor beta chains below were found in one sample sequenced in a study of blood T cell repertoires in COVID-19. Sequencing used immunoSEQ multiplex PCR; TCRdb keeps in-frame clones, though not all of them. The sample consists of about 200,000 clones, around 89% of them appearing once. Sequences were obtained from PBMCs or T cells enriched from blood (not recorded which). Receptor source: a man aged 25-40 years who had recovered from COVID-19.

The chain recombines TRBV19 with TRBJ1-1; D is undetermined. V lost 3 bases and J 3 bases, leaving 14 bases between the germline ends. CDR1 is LNHDA, CDR2 SQIVND, per germline (reference sequence). The CDR3 consists of 15 residues. CDR3: CASSIETARDTEAFF. Here the CDR3 DNA reads TGTGCCAGTAGTATCGAGACGGCCCGGGACACTGAAGCTTTCTTT.

The genes are TRBV6-5 and TRBJ2-3; D is ambiguous. The germline V gene encodes CDR1 MNHEY and CDR2 SVGAGI. The V end was cut by 6 bases, the J end by 3 bases, with 4 bases between. This CDR3 has 11 residues. The CDR3 here is CASRRTDTQYF. CDR3 DNA: TGTGCCAGCAGGAGAACAGATACGCAGTATTTT.

This clone was found once. This sequence joins TRBV6-5 and TRBJ1-1; D is unresolved. Germline loops: CDR1 MNHEY, CDR2 SVGAGI. This CDR3 is 13 amino acids long. V was shortened by 5 bases and J by 7 bases, with 14 bases between the two germline ends. CDR3 amino acids: CASSREGRGEAFF. Here the CDR3 DNA reads TGTGCCAGCAGTCGGGAGGGTCGCGGTGAAGCTTTCTTT.

The rearrangement uses TRBV11-3 and TRBJ2-1; the match to TRBD2 covers 11 bases. J gave up 4 bases and V 4 bases, and 9 bases lay outside the gene matches. CDR3 size: 17 residues. The V gene's germline CDR1 is SGHNT and CDR2 YENEEA. The CDR3 sequence is CASSSPTLAGVYNEQFF. The CDR3 DNA reads as TGTGCCAGCAGCTCCCCAACACTAGCGGGAGTTTACAATGAGCAGTTCTTC.

The CDR3 DNA reads TGTGCCAGCAGCTTATCAATGGGGAGCTACGAGCAGTACTTC. It codes for CASSLSMGSYEQYF. This chain joins TRBV11-2 and TRBJ2-7; possible D gene TRBD2, 5 bases. Between the trimmed V and J ends, which lost 2 bases and 3 bases, there was a span of 11 bases. The length of the CDR3 is 14 residues. Germline CDR1 reads SGHAT; CDR2 reads FQNNGV. Supplemented by reference TRBV11-2 and TRBJ2-7, the full variable domain reads EAGVAQSPRYKIIEKRQSVAFWCNPISGHATLYWYQQILGQGPKLLIQFQNNGVVDDSQLPKDRFSAERLKGVDSTLKIQPAKLEDSAVYLCASSLSMGSYEQYFGPGTRLTVT.

This clone has a single count. The chain links TRBV30 to TRBJ2-1, with 14 nucleotides matching TRBD2. CDR3 size: 14 residues. Unmatched junction bases numbered 8, after V lost 4 bases and J lost 12 bases. The germline gives CDR1 GTSNPN, CDR2 SVGIG (reference sequence). This chain's CDR3 is CAWNTGLAGEGQFF. CDR3 coding DNA: TGTGCCTGGAACACGGGACTAGCGGGAGAAGGGCAGTTCTTC. Variable domain in full (rest from reference TRBV30 and TRBJ2-1): SQTIHQWPATLVQPVGSPLSLECTVEGTSNPNLYWYRQAAGRGLQLLFYSVGIGQISSEVPQNLSASRPQDRQFILSSKKLLLSDSGFYLCAWNTGLAGEGQFFGPGTRLTVL.

The J gene is TRBJ2-1, the V gene TRBV5-4; 7 nucleotides line up with TRBD1. Germline CDR1 reads SGHNT; CDR2 reads YYREEE (reference sequence). The V and J ends lost 0 bases and 4 bases, in that order; junction bases with no gene match: 4. The CDR3 extends over 15 amino acids. The CDR3 nucleotides are TGTGCCAGCAGCTTGGGGACAGGCATGTACAATGAGCAGTTCTTC. The encoded protein is CASSLGTGMYNEQFF.

The chain uses TRBV7-2 and TRBJ1-1; 8 bases fit TRBD1. This CDR3 is built from 15 residues. Germline V gives CDR1 SGHTA, CDR2 FQGNSA. The J segment lost 5 bases and the V segment lost 1 base, leaving 6 bases of the junction unmatched. CDR3 protein: CASSLEQGAGTEAFF. The CDR3 coding sequence is TGTGCCAGCAGCTTAGAGCAGGGGGCGGGTACTGAAGCTTTCTTT.

The chain combines TRBV4-1 with TRBJ2-7; tentatively, D is TRBD2 (6 bases). The germline V gene encodes CDR1 MGHRA and CDR2 YSYEKL. The length of the CDR3 is 15 residues. V was cut by 1 base and J by 1 base, with 11 bases left in between. CDR3 region: CASSQGGVQSYEQYF. In DNA, the CDR3 is TGCGCCAGCAGCCAAGGCGGGGTACAATCCTACGAGCAGTACTTC.

V and J are TRBV30 and TRBJ2-3; no definite D call. Germline V gives CDR1 GTSNPN, CDR2 SVGIG (reference sequence). The CDR3 is 14 residues long. The V end was cut by 4 bases, the J end by 2 bases, with 13 bases between. The CDR3 protein is CAWNKLTHTDTQYF. DNA for the CDR3: TGTGCCTGGAATAAGCTGACACACACAGATACGCAGTATTTT.

This chain uses TRBV5-6 with TRBJ1-1; maybe TRBD1 (6 bases). V was shortened by 5 bases and J by 5 bases, with 16 bases between the two germline ends. CDR3 length: 14 residues. Germline CDR1 and CDR2: SGHDT and YYEEEE. The DNA for the CDR3 is TGTGCCAGCAGTCTCTCGGCAGGGGAAACTGAAGCTTTCTTT. Its translation is CASSLSAGETEAFF.

The rearrangement links TRBV5-1 to TRBJ2-3; TRBD2 matches at 10 bases. The ends lost 4 bases at V and 0 bases at J; junction bases unmatched: 8. The CDR3 spans 17 residues. Germline CDR1 reads SGHRS; CDR2 reads YFSETQ. The CDR3 region is CASSPSGGNPSTDTQYF. For the CDR3, the DNA is TGCGCCAGCAGCCCTAGCGGGGGCAACCCTAGCACAGATACGCAGTATTTT.